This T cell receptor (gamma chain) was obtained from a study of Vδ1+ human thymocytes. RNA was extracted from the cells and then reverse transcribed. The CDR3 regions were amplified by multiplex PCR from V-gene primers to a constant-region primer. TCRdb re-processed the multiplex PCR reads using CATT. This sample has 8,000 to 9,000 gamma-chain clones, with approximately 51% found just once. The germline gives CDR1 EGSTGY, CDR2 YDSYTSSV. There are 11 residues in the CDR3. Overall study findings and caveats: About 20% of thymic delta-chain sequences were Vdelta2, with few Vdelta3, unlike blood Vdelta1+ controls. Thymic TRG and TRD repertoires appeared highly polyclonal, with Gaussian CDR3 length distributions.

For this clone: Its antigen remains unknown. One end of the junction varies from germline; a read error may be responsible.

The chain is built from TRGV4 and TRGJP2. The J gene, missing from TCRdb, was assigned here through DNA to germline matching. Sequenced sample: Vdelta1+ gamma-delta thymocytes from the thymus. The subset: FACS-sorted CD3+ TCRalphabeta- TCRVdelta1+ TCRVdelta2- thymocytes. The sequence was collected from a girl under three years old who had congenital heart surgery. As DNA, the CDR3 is TGTGCCGCCTGGGATGGTTGGATCAAGACGTTT. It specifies CAAWDGWIKTF.